This TCR beta chain came from a study of cytomegalovirus exposure and HLA in healthy donors. This clone was detected only once. The sample contains more than one DNA sequence encoding this CDR3. The PCR was carried out with 60 Vbeta primers and 13 Jbeta primers. Assay used: immunoSEQ multiplex PCR; TCRdb lists only in-frame clones, some missing. The sample has 100,000 to 150,000 clones; approximately 83% are singletons. CDR1 is SGHNT, CDR2 YYREEE, per germline (reference sequence). V was clipped by 4 bases and J by 1 base; unmatched bases: 3. The CDR3 is 15 residues long. The receptor comes from a woman aged 40 to 55 in good health and CMV-seropositive. J is TRBJ2-1 and V is TRBV5-4, with 9 bases aligning to TRBD1. Sequenced material: PBMCs. Here the CDR3 DNA reads TGTGCCAGCAGCACCGGACAGGGGTCCTACAATGAGCAGTTCTTC. This encodes CASSTGQGSYNEQFF.